This T cell receptor beta chain was sequenced for a study of cytomegalovirus exposure and HLA in healthy donors. V was cut by 4 bases and J by 4 bases, with 23 bases left in between. The CDR3 loop spans 17 amino acids. Germline lookup yields CDR1 SGHDT and CDR2 YYEEEE. PCR primers comprised 60 Vbeta and 13 Jbeta primers. The protocol was immunoSEQ multiplex PCR, while the TCRdb copy is restricted to in-frame clones and leaves out a portion. Among 210,000 or so clones listed, over 70% were seen once. The specimen sequenced was PBMCs. The receptor was isolated from a man aged 25-45 years in good health and CMV-seronegative. The chain employs TRBV5-6 and TRBJ1-1; D is perhaps TRBD1 (5 bases). The chain's CDR3 is CASSVLRGDVGGTEAFF. The CDR3 bases are TGTGCCAGCAGCGTTCTACGGGGGGACGTTGGCGGCACTGAAGCTTTCTTT.